This T cell receptor (beta chain) was captured by sequencing in a study of T-cell memory formation after mild COVID-19. CDR3 length equals 15 residues. V was pared by 1 base and J by 6 bases, with 15 bases between. Germline CDR1 is KGHSH and CDR2 is LQKENI. TCRdb processed the 5' RACE reads anew with MiXCR; each CDR3 protein has one entry. The table records about 340,000 distinct CDR3 sequences, around 21% of them present only once. The sample was PBMCs or a T cell subset sorted from them (not recorded which). The source of this sequence is an adult woman who had mild COVID-19 (a few samples of this study predate the infection). Cell type and time point are not known. The rearrangement uses TRBV18 and TRBJ1-2, with D possibly TRBD1 on 5 matching bases. The DNA for the CDR3 is TGTGCCAGCTCACCACAACGGCAGGGTGAGAATGGCTACACCTTC. Its translation is CASSPQRQGENGYTF.